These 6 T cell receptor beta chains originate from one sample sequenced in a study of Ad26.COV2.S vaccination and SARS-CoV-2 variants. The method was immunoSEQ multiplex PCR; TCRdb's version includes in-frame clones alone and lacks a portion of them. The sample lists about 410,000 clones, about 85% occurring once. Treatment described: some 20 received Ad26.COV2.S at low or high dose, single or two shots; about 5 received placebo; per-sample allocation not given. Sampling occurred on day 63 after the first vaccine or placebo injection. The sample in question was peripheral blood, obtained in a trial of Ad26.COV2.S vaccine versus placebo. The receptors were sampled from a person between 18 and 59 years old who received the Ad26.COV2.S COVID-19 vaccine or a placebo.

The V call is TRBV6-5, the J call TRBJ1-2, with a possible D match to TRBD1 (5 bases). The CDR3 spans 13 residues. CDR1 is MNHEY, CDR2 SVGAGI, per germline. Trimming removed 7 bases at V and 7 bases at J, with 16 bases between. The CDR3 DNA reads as TGTGCCAGCAAGGGAGCCGGGGCGGGTGGCTACACCTTC. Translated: CASKGAGAGGYTF.

The CDR3 reads CAREGTGIIGYTF. The CDR3 DNA reads as TGTGCCAGAGAAGGGACAGGGATCATTGGCTACACCTTC. V and J are TRBV11-3 and TRBJ1-2, with TRBD1 matching over 9 bases. The CDR3 is 13 residues long. J gave up 7 bases and V 9 bases, and 9 bases lay outside the gene matches. Germline-derived CDR1 and CDR2 are SGHNT and YENEEA.

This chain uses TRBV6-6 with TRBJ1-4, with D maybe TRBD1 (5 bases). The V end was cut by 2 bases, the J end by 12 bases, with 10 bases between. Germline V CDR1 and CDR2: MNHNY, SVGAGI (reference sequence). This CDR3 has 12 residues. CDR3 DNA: TGTGCCAGCAGTTACGACCAGGGCGAACTGTTTTTT. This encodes CASSYDQGELFF.

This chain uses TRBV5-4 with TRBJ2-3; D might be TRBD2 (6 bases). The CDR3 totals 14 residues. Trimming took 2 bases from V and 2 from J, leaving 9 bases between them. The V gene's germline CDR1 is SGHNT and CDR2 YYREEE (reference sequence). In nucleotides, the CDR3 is TGTGCCAGCAGCTTCGGGGGTGCCACAGATACGCAGTATTTT. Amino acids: CASSFGGATDTQYF.

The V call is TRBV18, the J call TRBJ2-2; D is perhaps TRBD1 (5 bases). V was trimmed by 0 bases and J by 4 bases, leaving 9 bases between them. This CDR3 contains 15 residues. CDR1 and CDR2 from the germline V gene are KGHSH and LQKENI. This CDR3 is CASSPPQGITGELFF. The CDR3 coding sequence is TGTGCCAGCTCACCACCCCAGGGAATCACCGGGGAGCTGTTTTTT.

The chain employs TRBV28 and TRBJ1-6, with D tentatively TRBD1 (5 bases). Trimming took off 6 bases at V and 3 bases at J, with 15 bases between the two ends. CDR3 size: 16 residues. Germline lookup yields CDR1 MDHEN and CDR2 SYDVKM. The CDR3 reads CASSLTGAYYNSPLHF. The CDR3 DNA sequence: TGTGCCAGCAGCCTGACCGGGGCCTACTATAATTCACCCCTCCACTTT.